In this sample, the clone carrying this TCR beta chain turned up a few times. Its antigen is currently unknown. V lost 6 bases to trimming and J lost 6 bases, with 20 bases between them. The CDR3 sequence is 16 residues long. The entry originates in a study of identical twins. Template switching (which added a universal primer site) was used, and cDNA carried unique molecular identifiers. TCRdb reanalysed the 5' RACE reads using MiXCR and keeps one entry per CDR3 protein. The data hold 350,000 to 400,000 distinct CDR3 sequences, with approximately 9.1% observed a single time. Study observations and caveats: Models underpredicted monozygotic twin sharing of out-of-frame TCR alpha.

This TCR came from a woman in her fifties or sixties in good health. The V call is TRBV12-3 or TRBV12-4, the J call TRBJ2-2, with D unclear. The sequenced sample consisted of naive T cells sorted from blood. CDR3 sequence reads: CASSPAMGIGPGELFF. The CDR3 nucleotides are TGTGCCAGCAGCCCGGCCATGGGGATCGGACCCGGGGAGCTGTTTTTT.